The T cell receptor (beta chain) described here comes from a study of CD8 T cells in Susac syndrome. Study as a whole: Among the Susac syndrome patients sequenced, six had active disease and about eight were in remission. The Susac syndrome patients were therapy-naive, on corticosteroids, or on intravenous immunoglobulin alone at blood draw. Whole-study results and caveats: The study admitted that it had a relatively small number of individuals in its TCR sequencing and HLA analysis.

Random hexamers served to reverse transcribe roughly 0.5 to 1 ug RNA. Amplification of TCR beta CDR3 used immunoSEQ multiplex PCR across 54 Vbeta and 13 Jbeta. TCRdb used MiXCR to reprocess the immunoSEQ multiplex PCR reads, holding one entry per CDR3 protein. The table lists under 250,000 distinct CDR3 sequences, 94% of them singletons. This CDR3 has 17 residues. Trimming took 3 bases from V and 6 from J, leaving 21 bases between them. Germline lookup yields CDR1 MNHEY and CDR2 SMNVEV (reference sequence). Note on this clonotype: Antigen: not known.

This TCR derives from a human donor with Susac syndrome. Sequencing input: CD4+ T cells from PBMCs. J is TRBJ1-5 and V is TRBV27; a possible D gene is TRBD1 (5 bases). The CDR3 sequence is CASSLVGQGGYGQPQHF. The CDR3 bases are TGTGCCAGCAGTTTGGTTGGGCAGGGCGGATATGGTCAGCCCCAGCATTTT.